The clone carrying this TCR beta chain occurred a few times. What it binds is not known. This entry belongs to a study of T-cell reconstitution after alpha-beta-depleted transplantation in children. Study results and limitations: There were reportedly several hundred expanded graft clones from which alpha-beta T cells came about two months after transplant.

Using unique molecular identifiers, the investigators prepared the TCRbeta library. MiXCR was run by TCRdb on the PCR reads, yielding one entry per CDR3 protein. The sample shows around 700,000 distinct CDR3 sequences, less than 15% of them seen only once. Sequenced material: PBMCs, taken before TCRalphabeta/CD19-depleted stem cell transplant. The sequence was collected from a girl aged 2 to 10 with congenital amegakaryocytic thrombocytopenia, due to receive a stem cell transplant.

The CDR3 nucleotides read TGCGCCAGCAGCTCCGGGGTACAAGAGACCCAGTACTTC. Its protein is CASSSGVQETQYF. This chain joins TRBV5-1 and TRBJ2-5; TRBD2 is a possible D gene (5 bases). CDR3 length: 13 amino acids. The ends were cut back, 3 bases at V and 2 bases at J, with 8 bases in the middle. Looked up from germline, CDR1 is SGHRS and CDR2 is YFSETQ.